A selection of T cell receptor beta chains follows, all from one sample in a study of identical twins. TCRdb passed the 5' RACE reads through MiXCR, listing each CDR3 protein once. The sample has 550,000 to 700,000 distinct CDR3 sequences, approximately 10% seen once. This same sample was also part of a study on yellow fever vaccine responses in identical twins.

The sequenced sample was PBMCs. The receptors here all came from a woman under 30 in good health. The CDR3 runs from the conserved cysteine through the conserved F or W. D genes are given only for firm matches. Rows may omit the clone size; those that give it use once, few, many or a size class.

clone_size	v_call	d_call	j_call	cdr3_nt	cdr3_aa
-	TRBV6-1	-	TRBJ2-1	TGTGCCAGCAGCTCCGGTGGGGTGGATTGGAACAATGAGCAGTTCTTC	CASSSGGVDWNNEQFF
many	TRBV20-1	TRBD2	TRBJ2-3	TGCAGTGCTAGTGGGCCTAGCGGGGGGGTCGTAAATACGCAGTATTTT	CSASGPSGGVVNTQYF
-	TRBV29-1	-	TRBJ2-5	TGCAGCGTTGAGATCCGGGACGACCAAGAGACCCAGTACTTC	CSVEIRDDQETQYF
many	TRBV5-1	-	TRBJ2-1	TGCGCCAGCAGCTCAGATCAAAACAATGAGCAGTTCTTC	CASSSDQNNEQFF
many	TRBV11-2	TRBD1	TRBJ1-1	TGTGCCAGCAGCACCCCAGACAGGGAGGCGGACACTGAAGCTTTCTTT	CASSTPDREADTEAFF
many	TRBV5-1	-	TRBJ1-3	TGCGCCAGCAGCTCGTTCGGTCCAGCAGGTGGAAACACCATATATTTT	CASSSFGPAGGNTIYF
many	TRBV12-3/TRBV12-4	TRBD1	TRBJ2-3	TGTGCCAGCAGTCCGGGACAGGGGAGGGATACGCAGTATTTT	CASSPGQGRDTQYF
few	TRBV10-2	-	TRBJ2-7	TGCGCCAGCAGTGAGCCGGGCGACGAGCAGTACTTC	CASSEPGDEQYF
many	TRBV27	-	TRBJ2-1	TGTGCCAGCAGCCTCGGGACACGGGCCTACAATGAGCAGTTCTTC	CASSLGTRAYNEQFF
many	TRBV5-4	TRBD1	TRBJ1-1	TGTGCCAGCAGCTTAAGAGCAGGGGGCTCGGAAGCTTTCTTT	CASSLRAGGSEAFF
-	TRBV7-8	TRBD1	TRBJ2-7	TGTGCCAGCAGGACAGGGGGGGGCTACGAGCAGTACTTC	CASRTGGGYEQYF
-	TRBV2	-	TRBJ2-4	TGTGCCAGCAGTGGACAGGAAAACATTCAGTACTTC	CASSGQENIQYF
many	TRBV7-3	-	TRBJ2-3	TGTGCCAGCAGCCCCGGCGGCGCAGATACGCAGTATTTT	CASSPGGADTQYF
many	TRBV5-1	-	TRBJ2-4	TGCGCCAGCAGCTTTGAAGGGGCTGGTTCGAACATTCAGTACTTC	CASSFEGAGSNIQYF
many	TRBV4-1	TRBD2	TRBJ2-5	TGCGCCAGCAGCCAAAGTGCTAGCGGTGTCCAAGAGACCCAGTACTTC	CASSQSASGVQETQYF
few	TRBV7-7	-	TRBJ2-5	TGTGCTAGCAGCCCACAAACAGGGATAGGAGAGACCCAGTACTTC	CASSPQTGIGETQYF
few	TRBV28	TRBD1	TRBJ2-7	TGTGCCAGCAGTTCAGCCGGGACAGGGCCCTCCGAGCAGTACTTC	CASSSAGTGPSEQYF
-	TRBV20-1	TRBD2	TRBJ2-1	TGCAGTGCTAGCTTACTAGCGGGAGGGCTTGGGCAGTTCTTC	CSASLLAGGLGQFF
once	TRBV20-1	TRBD2	TRBJ2-7	TGCTGTGCTAGAGGGTGGTCGACTAGCGGGAGAAACGAGCAGTACTTC	CCARGWSTSGRNEQYF
few	TRBV27	TRBD1	TRBJ1-6	TGTGCCAGCAGTTTCCAGGACAGGTCGGACTCACCCCTCCACTTT	CASSFQDRSDSPLHF
few	TRBV29-1	-	TRBJ2-7	TGCAGCGCCGTTGGGCGCGAATACGAGCAGTACTTC	CSAVGREYEQYF
-	TRBV6-2/TRBV6-3	TRBD2	TRBJ2-2	TGTGCCAGCAGACAAAGGACTAGCGGGAACACCGGGGAGCTGTTTTTT	CASRQRTSGNTGELFF